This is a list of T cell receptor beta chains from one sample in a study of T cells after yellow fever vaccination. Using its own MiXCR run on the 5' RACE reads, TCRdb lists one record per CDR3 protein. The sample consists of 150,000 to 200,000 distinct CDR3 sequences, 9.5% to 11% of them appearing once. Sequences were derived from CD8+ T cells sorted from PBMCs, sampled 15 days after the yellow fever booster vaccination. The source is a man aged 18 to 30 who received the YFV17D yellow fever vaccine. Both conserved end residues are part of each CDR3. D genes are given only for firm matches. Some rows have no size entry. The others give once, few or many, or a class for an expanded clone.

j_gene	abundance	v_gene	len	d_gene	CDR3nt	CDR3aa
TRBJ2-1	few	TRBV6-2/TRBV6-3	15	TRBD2	TGTGCCAGCAGTACCCTAGCGGGGGGGCTCTATGAGCAGTTCTTC	CASSTLAGGLYEQFF
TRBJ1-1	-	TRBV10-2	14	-	TGCGCCAGCAGTGAGTCGGGGGTGGGCACTGAAGCTTTCTTT	CASSESGVGTEAFF
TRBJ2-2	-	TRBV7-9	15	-	TGTGCCAGCGAACCCCTGGACACGCCCACCGGGGAGCTGTTTTTT	CASEPLDTPTGELFF
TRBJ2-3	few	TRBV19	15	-	TGTGCCAGTAGTATAGATTCTGGGTGGGCAGATACGCAGTATTTT	CASSIDSGWADTQYF
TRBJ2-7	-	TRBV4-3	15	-	TGCGCCAGCAGCCAACGAACAGGGTCCCCCTACGAGCAGTACTTC	CASSQRTGSPYEQYF
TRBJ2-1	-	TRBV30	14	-	TGTGCCTGGAGTCTAGGGGCGGCCGGGAATGAGCAGTTCTTC	CAWSLGAAGNEQFF
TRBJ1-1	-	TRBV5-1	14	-	TGCGCCAGCAGCGGAGGTGGGGGTTTCACTGAAGCTTTCTTT	CASSGGGGFTEAFF
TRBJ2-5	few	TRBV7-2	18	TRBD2	TGTGCCAGCAGCTCTGGACTAGCGGGGGGCTTTTTCCAAGAGACCCAGTACTTC	CASSSGLAGGFFQETQYF
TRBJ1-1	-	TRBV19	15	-	TGTGCCAGTAGTATTCCCGGGTGGGGCGACACTGAAGCTTTCTTT	CASSIPGWGDTEAFF
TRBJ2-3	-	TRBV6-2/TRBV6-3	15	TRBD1	TGTGCCAGCAGCCACGGGACAGCTAGCACAGATACGCAGTATTTT	CASSHGTASTDTQYF
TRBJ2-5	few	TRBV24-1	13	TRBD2	TGTGCCACCAGTGATGCGGGGGAAGAGACCCAGTACTTC	CATSDAGEETQYF
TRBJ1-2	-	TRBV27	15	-	TGTGCCAGCAGTTTAGGGGGCCAGGGGTTTTATGGCTACACCTTC	CASSLGGQGFYGYTF
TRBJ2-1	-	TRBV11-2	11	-	TGTGCCAGCAGCCGAGGCGACGAGCAGTTCTTC	CASSRGDEQFF
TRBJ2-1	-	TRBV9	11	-	TGTGCCAGCAGCGCAGGCTATGAGCAGTTCTTC	CASSAGYEQFF
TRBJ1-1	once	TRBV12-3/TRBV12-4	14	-	TGTGCCAGCAGCCATGTCGAGAGGAACACTGAAGCTTTCTTT	CASSHVERNTEAFF
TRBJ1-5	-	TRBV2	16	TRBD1	TGTGCCAGCAGTGTCAGGGGGGACGGGAGCAATCAGCCCCAGCATTTT	CASSVRGDGSNQPQHF
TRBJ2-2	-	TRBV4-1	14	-	TGCGCCAGCAGCCTCGCGACCAACACCGGGGAGCTGTTTTTT	CASSLATNTGELFF
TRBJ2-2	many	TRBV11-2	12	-	TGTGCCAGCAGGTTCAACACCGGGGAGCTGTTTTTT	CASRFNTGELFF
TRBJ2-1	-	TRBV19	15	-	TGTGCCAGCAAAGGCCGGGCCCGGGGTGTGGATGAGCAGTTCTTC	CASKGRARGVDEQFF
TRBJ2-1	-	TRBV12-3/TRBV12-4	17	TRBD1	TGTGCCAGCAGGCCAACGGCCAGGGGGCCCTCCTACAATGAGCAGTTCTTC	CASRPTARGPSYNEQFF
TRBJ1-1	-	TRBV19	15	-	TGTGCCAGTAGAACCCATTCGGGGGGTCACACTGAAGCTTTCTTT	CASRTHSGGHTEAFF
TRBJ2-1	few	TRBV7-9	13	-	TGTGCCAGCAGCGCCCCCTCAAGCGATGAGCAGTTCTTC	CASSAPSSDEQFF
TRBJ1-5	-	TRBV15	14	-	TGTGCCACCAGCAGAGAACGAAGCAATCAGCCCCAGCATTTT	CATSRERSNQPQHF
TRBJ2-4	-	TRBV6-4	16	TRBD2	TGTGCCAGCAGTGCTGAAGCGGGGTTAGCCAAAAACATTCAGTACTTC	CASSAEAGLAKNIQYF
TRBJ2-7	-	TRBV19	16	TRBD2	TGTGCCAGTAGTATGGCTAGCGGGGACAGCTCCTACGAGCAGTACTTC	CASSMASGDSSYEQYF
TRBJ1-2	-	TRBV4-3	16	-	TGCGCCAGCAGCCACGCCACCCGGACCGAGGACTATGGCTACACCTTC	CASSHATRTEDYGYTF
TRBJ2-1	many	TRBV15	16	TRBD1	TGTGCCACCAGCATCCTTCCGGGACAGGGGATAAATGAGCAGTTCTTC	CATSILPGQGINEQFF
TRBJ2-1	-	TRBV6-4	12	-	TGTGCCAGCCCGGCGGGCGATAATCCTAAGTTCTTC	CASPAGDNPKFF
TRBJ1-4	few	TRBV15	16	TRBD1	TGTGCCACCACCAACCGTGACAGGGCCCCAGATGAAAAACTGTTTTTT	CATTNRDRAPDEKLFF
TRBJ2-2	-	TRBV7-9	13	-	TGTGCCACTCCCCCAGGAAACACCGGGGAGCTGTTTTTT	CATPPGNTGELFF
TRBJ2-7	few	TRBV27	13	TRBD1	TGTGCCAGCAGTTTACAGGGGGCACGCGAGCAGTACTTC	CASSLQGAREQYF
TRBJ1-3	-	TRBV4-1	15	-	TGCGCCAGCAGCCAAGACAGGACCTCTGGAAACACCATATATTTT	CASSQDRTSGNTIYF
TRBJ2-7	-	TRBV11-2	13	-	TGTGCCAGCAGCTTACATCGGGGTAGCGAGCAGTACTTC	CASSLHRGSEQYF
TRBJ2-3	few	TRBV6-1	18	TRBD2	TGTGCCACCGCCGGCCGGACTAGCGGGGGGCTTAGCACAGATACGCAGTATTTT	CATAGRTSGGLSTDTQYF
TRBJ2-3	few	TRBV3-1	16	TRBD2	TGTGCCAGCAGCCAAAAACTAGCGGGGCTCACAGATACGCAGTATTTT	CASSQKLAGLTDTQYF
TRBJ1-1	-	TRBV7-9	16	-	TGTGCCAGCAGCCACCACCGCACGACACACGAATCTGAAGCTTTCTTT	CASSHHRTTHESEAFF
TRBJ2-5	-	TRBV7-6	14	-	TGTGCCAGCAGCTTAGAAACAGGGCTTGAGACCCAGTACTTC	CASSLETGLETQYF
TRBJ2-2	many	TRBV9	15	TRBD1	TGTGCCAGCAGCGCCGACAGGGTGATCACCGGGGAGCTGTTTTTT	CASSADRVITGELFF
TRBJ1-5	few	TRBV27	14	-	TGTGCCAGCAGTTTAATGGTGGGGAATCAGCCCCAGCATTTT	CASSLMVGNQPQHF
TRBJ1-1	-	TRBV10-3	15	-	TGTGCCATCAGGACTGGTAGGGAAATGAACACTGAAGCTTTCTTT	CAIRTGREMNTEAFF
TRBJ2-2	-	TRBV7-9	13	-	TGTGCCCATCCCGTTTGGGGGACCGGGGAGCTGTTTTTT	CAHPVWGTGELFF
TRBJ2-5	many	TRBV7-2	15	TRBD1	TGTGCCAGCAGCTTAGCCGGGACAGCCCAAGAGACCCAGTACTTC	CASSLAGTAQETQYF
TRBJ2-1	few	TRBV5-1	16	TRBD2	TGCGCCAGCAGCCCATACGGACTAGCGGGGCCCAATGAGCAGTTCTTC	CASSPYGLAGPNEQFF
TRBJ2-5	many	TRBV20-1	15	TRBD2	TGCAGTGCTAGCCCTTCTAGCGGGGGGCCATCGACCCAGTACTTC	CSASPSSGGPSTQYF
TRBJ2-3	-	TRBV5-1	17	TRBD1	TGCGCCAGCAGCCCCCCTCCCAGGGACAGGGTATCAGATACGCAGTATTTT	CASSPPPRDRVSDTQYF
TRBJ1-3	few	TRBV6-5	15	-	TGTGCCAGCAGTTACTCAGCCAGCTCTGGAAACACCATATATTTT	CASSYSASSGNTIYF
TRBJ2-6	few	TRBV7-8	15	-	TGTGCCAGCAGCTTATTTCGGGTCGGGGCCAACGTCCTGACTTTC	CASSLFRVGANVLTF
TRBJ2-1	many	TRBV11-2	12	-	TGTGCCAGCAGCTTAGATGGCAATGAGCAGTTCTTC	CASSLDGNEQFF
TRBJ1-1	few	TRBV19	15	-	TGTGCCAGTTCCGATCCCCAGGTCTACTACACTGAAGCTTTCTTT	CASSDPQVYYTEAFF
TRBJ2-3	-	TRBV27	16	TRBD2	TGTGCCAGCAGTCAAACTAGCGGGGGGACCAAAGATACGCAGTATTTT	CASSQTSGGTKDTQYF